Listed below are T cell receptor beta chains from one sample, sequenced in a study of T cell responses to AZD1222 COVID-19 vaccine. The protocol was immunoSEQ multiplex PCR, while the TCRdb copy is restricted to in-frame clones and leaves out a portion. The sample consists of about 150,000 clones, 88% of them appearing once. The sequencing here drew on peripheral blood, taken on day 0 of AZD1222 vaccination. Receptor source: an adult in good health. The CDR3 runs from the conserved cysteine through the conserved F or W. A D gene is named only where the DNA matches it firmly. Size is stated for part of the rows, as once, few or many counts, or as a class when the clone is expanded.

abundance,d_gene,j_gene,v_gene,CDR3nt,CDR3aa
.,.,TRBJ2-5,TRBV5-1,TGCGCCAGCAGCTTGGCTAGGGTTCAAGAGACCCAGTACTTC,CASSLARVQETQYF
.,.,TRBJ1-2,TRBV28,TGTGCCAGCAGTTTTCCCAACTATGGCTACACCTTC,CASSFPNYGYTF
.,.,TRBJ1-2,TRBV20-1,TGCAGTGCTGGACATAACTATGGCTACACCTTC,CSAGHNYGYTF
.,.,TRBJ2-3,TRBV7-8,TGTGCCAGCTGTGCTAGCACAGATACGCAGTATTTT,CASCASTDTQYF
.,TRBD2,TRBJ2-7,TRBV5-5,TGTGCCAGCAGCGAGCCGACTAGCGGGACCGCCTACGAGCAGTACTTC,CASSEPTSGTAYEQYF
.,.,TRBJ2-7,TRBV5-8,TGTGCCAGCAGCACCATTTTGAACTACGAGCAGTACTTC,CASSTILNYEQYF
.,.,TRBJ1-4,TRBV7-8,TGTGCCAGCACCGAAACAGGGCTCACTAATGAAAAACTGTTTTTT,CASTETGLTNEKLFF
.,.,TRBJ1-1,TRBV27,TGTGCCAGCAGTTTATACGGGCAGGGGACTGAAGCTTTCTTT,CASSLYGQGTEAFF
.,TRBD2,TRBJ2-7,TRBV30,TGTGCCGGGAAGCGGGAACTTAGCGAGCAGTACTTC,CAGKRELSEQYF
.,.,TRBJ1-5,TRBV19,TGTGCCAGTAGTACGCTTGCAGGTGGCGCCGGCAATCAGCCCCAGCATTTT,CASSTLAGGAGNQPQHF
.,.,TRBJ2-3,TRBV5-1,TGCGCCAGCAGCTTGGCCGGGGTTTCCACAGATACGCAGTATTTT,CASSLAGVSTDTQYF
.,.,TRBJ1-2,TRBV7-2,TGTGCCAGCAGCGACCGGACGACAGCGGAGTATGGCTACACCTTC,CASSDRTTAEYGYTF
.,.,TRBJ2-2,TRBV9,TGTGCCAGCAGCGTAGCGGGGCTGAACACCGGGGAGCTGTTTTTT,CASSVAGLNTGELFF
.,.,TRBJ2-2,TRBV4-2,TGTGCCAGCAGCCAAGCTTACTTCAGGGAGCTGTTTTTT,CASSQAYFRELFF
.,TRBD2,TRBJ2-1,TRBV11-2,TGTGCCAGCAGCTTCGGACTAGACTTTTTCTATGAGCAGTTCTTC,CASSFGLDFFYEQFF
.,.,TRBJ2-1,TRBV5-1,TGCGCCAGCAGCTTGAGTAACGGACAACACAATGAGCAGTTCTTC,CASSLSNGQHNEQFF
few,.,TRBJ2-3,TRBV10-3,TGTGCCATCAGTGAGGCCACCCGCACAGATACGCAGTATTTT,CAISEATRTDTQYF
.,.,TRBJ1-3,TRBV4-3,TGCGCCAGCAGCCAACTCGGAGTCTCTGGAAACACCATATATTTT,CASSQLGVSGNTIYF
.,TRBD2,TRBJ2-7,TRBV27,TGTGCCAGCAGTTTGTCGACTAGCGGGAGGCGTCGAACCTACGAGCAGTACTTC,CASSLSTSGRRRTYEQYF
once,TRBD2,TRBJ2-1,TRBV19,TGTGCCAGTAGCTCCGCCGGGACTAGCGGGAGGTATGAGCAGTTCTTC,CASSSAGTSGRYEQFF
.,.,TRBJ2-7,TRBV3-1/TRBV3-2,TGTGCCAGCAGCCGGGGAAACTACGAGCAGTACTTC,CASSRGNYEQYF
.,.,TRBJ1-2,TRBV23-1,TGCGCCAGCAGGTTAGGTGCCTATGGCTACACCTTC,CASRLGAYGYTF
.,.,TRBJ2-1,TRBV9,TGTGCCAGCAGCGTAGAGAGGTCAGAGCAGTTCTTC,CASSVERSEQFF
.,TRBD1,TRBJ1-2,TRBV7-3,TGTGCCAGCAGCCGCCGGGACAGTCCTCCGGGGGGCTATGGCTACACCTTC,CASSRRDSPPGGYGYTF
.,.,TRBJ2-3,TRBV5-1,TGCGCCAGCAGCTCAACCTGGAACACCGCCACGCAGTATTTT,CASSSTWNTATQYF
.,.,TRBJ1-5,TRBV9,TGTGCCAGCAGCGTAGGTCCCCATCAGCCCCAGCATTTT,CASSVGPHQPQHF
.,.,TRBJ2-7,TRBV3-1/TRBV3-2,TGTGCCAGCAGCCAAGAGCTGCGGACAGTCTACGAGCAGTACTTC,CASSQELRTVYEQYF
.,TRBD1,TRBJ1-1,TRBV7-2,TGTGCCAGCAGCATCGGACAGGGTGGTACTGAAGCTTTCTTT,CASSIGQGGTEAFF
.,.,TRBJ2-3,TRBV18,TGTGCCAGCTCAGCCCTCACAGATACGCAGTATTTT,CASSALTDTQYF
once,.,TRBJ1-2,TRBV29-1,TGCAGCGTTGAAGCGGGAAACCCCCTTTTTTTC,CSVEAGNPLFF
.,.,TRBJ1-1,TRBV12-5,TGTGCTAGTGGGGTGAACACTGAAGCTTTCTTT,CASGVNTEAFF
.,.,TRBJ2-7,TRBV15,TGTGCCACCAGCAGAGATAAGATGAACGAGCAGTACTTC,CATSRDKMNEQYF
.,.,TRBJ1-2,TRBV5-4,TGTGCCAGCAGCATAGTGACGGGCTATGGCTACACCTTC,CASSIVTGYGYTF
.,.,TRBJ2-5,TRBV29-1,TGCAGCGTTGCCCCAACTAGAGACGGAGAGACCCAGTACTTC,CSVAPTRDGETQYF
.,TRBD1,TRBJ1-1,TRBV6-4,TGTGCCAGCAGAGGGACAGGGATGAACACTGAAGCTTTCTTT,CASRGTGMNTEAFF
.,.,TRBJ1-5,TRBV7-9,TGTGCCAGCACCCAAGAGGAAGGGCGTATGCATTTT,CASTQEEGRMHF
.,TRBD2,TRBJ2-1,TRBV19,TGTGCCAGTCGCGGGAGGGCCTATGATGAGCAGTTCTTC,CASRGRAYDEQFF
.,.,TRBJ1-1,TRBV19,TGTGCCAGTAGTATTCGGCAGGGAGCGAGGTACACTGAAGCTTTCTTT,CASSIRQGARYTEAFF
once,.,TRBJ1-2,TRBV7-9,TGTGCCAGCAGCTCAAGGACAGACCCGTCTAACTATGGCTACACCTTC,CASSSRTDPSNYGYTF
few,.,TRBJ1-1,TRBV5-1,TGCGCCAGCAGCCAAGGGGGGGCTGAAGCTTTCTTT,CASSQGGAEAFF
.,.,TRBJ2-1,TRBV11-3,TGTGCCAGCAGCTTAGGACTAGGCGGGTTGAGCTCCTACAATGAGCAGTTCTTC,CASSLGLGGLSSYNEQFF
.,TRBD1,TRBJ1-1,TRBV11-3,TGTGCCAGCAGCTTGGGACAGGGGAAGAGGGACACTGAAGCTTTCTTT,CASSLGQGKRDTEAFF
.,.,TRBJ2-1,TRBV9,TGTGCCAGCAGCACTAGGGGTTACAATGAGCAGTTCTTC,CASSTRGYNEQFF
.,TRBD2,TRBJ2-1,TRBV27,TGTGCCAGCAGTTTTCAGACTAGCGGCAATGAGCAGTTCTTC,CASSFQTSGNEQFF
.,.,TRBJ1-5,TRBV6-6,TGTGCCAGCACCCGGGCGGGTCAGCCCCAGCATTTT,CASTRAGQPQHF
.,.,TRBJ2-5,TRBV4-2,TGTGCCAGCAGCCAAGAATCCCGCTCATCATGGGAGACCCAGTACTTC,CASSQESRSSWETQYF
.,.,TRBJ2-3,TRBV10-2,TGCGCCAGCATTGGCGGCAATCCCACAGATACGCAGTATTTT,CASIGGNPTDTQYF
.,.,TRBJ1-5,TRBV28,TGTGCCAGCAGTTCGAAGTGGACCGGTCAGCCCCAGCATTTT,CASSSKWTGQPQHF
.,TRBD1,TRBJ1-6,TRBV4-3,TGCGCCAGCCCTTGGGGGACAGAGTGGACCCTCCACTTT,CASPWGTEWTLHF
.,.,TRBJ1-1,TRBV6-5,TGTGCCAGCAGCCGCACAGGGCTATCGAACACTGAAGCTTTCTTT,CASSRTGLSNTEAFF
.,.,TRBJ1-2,TRBV19,TGTGCCAGTAGTATCCAACAGGGCTCCCACTCCTTC,CASSIQQGSHSF
.,TRBD2,TRBJ2-3,TRBV5-1,TGCGCCAGCAGCAAACTCGTAGCGGGGGGCACAGATACGCAGTATTTT,CASSKLVAGGTDTQYF
.,TRBD2,TRBJ2-3,TRBV4-2,TGTGCCAGCAGCCAAGCGCTAGCGGGAGGGCCGGGAGATACGCAGTATTTT,CASSQALAGGPGDTQYF